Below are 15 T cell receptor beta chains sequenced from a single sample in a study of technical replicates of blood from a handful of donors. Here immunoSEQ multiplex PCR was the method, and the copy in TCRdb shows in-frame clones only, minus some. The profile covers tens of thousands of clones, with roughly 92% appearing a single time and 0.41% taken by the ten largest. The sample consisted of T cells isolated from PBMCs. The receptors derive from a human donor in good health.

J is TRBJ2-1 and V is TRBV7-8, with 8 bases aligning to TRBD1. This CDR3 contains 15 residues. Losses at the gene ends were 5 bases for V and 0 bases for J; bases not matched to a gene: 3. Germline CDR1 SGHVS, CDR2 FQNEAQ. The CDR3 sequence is CASSHGQGSYNEQFF. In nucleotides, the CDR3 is TGTGCCAGCAGCCACGGACAGGGCTCCTACAATGAGCAGTTCTTC.

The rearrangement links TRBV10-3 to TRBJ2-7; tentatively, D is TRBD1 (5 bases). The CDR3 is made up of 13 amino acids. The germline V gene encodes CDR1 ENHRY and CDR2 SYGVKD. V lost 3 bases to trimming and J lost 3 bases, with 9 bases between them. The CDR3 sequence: CAISDDRRYEQYF. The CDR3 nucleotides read TGTGCCATCAGTGACGACAGACGCTACGAGCAGTACTTC.

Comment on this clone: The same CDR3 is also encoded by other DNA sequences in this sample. The CDR3 here is CASSRDRGEYEQYF. In nucleotides, the CDR3 is TGTGCCAGCAGTCGGGACAGGGGCGAGTACGAGCAGTACTTC. The gene calls are TRBV6-5 and TRBJ2-7; 10 positions match TRBD1. There are 14 residues in the CDR3. J was trimmed by 4 bases and V by 5 bases; bases with no gene match: 5. Germline-derived CDR1 and CDR2 are MNHEY and SVGAGI.

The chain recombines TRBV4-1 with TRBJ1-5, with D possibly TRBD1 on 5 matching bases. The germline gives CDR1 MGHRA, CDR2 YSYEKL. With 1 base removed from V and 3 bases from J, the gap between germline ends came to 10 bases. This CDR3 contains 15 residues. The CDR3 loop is CASSQAGGNNQPQHF. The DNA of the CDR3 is TGCGCCAGCAGCCAAGCCGGGGGTAACAATCAGCCCCAGCATTTT.

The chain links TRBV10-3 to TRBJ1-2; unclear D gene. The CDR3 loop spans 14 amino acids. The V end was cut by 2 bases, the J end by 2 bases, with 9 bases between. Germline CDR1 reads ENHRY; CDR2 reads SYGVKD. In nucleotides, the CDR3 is TGTGCCATCAGTGAGGTTGAGGGAAACTATGGCTACACCTTC. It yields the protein CAISEVEGNYGYTF.

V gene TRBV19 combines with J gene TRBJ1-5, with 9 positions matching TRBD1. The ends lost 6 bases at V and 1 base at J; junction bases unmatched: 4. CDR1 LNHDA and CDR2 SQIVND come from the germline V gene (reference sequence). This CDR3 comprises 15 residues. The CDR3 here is CASRTGQGSNQPQHF. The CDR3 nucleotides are TGTGCCAGTAGAACGGGACAGGGAAGCAATCAGCCCCAGCATTTT.

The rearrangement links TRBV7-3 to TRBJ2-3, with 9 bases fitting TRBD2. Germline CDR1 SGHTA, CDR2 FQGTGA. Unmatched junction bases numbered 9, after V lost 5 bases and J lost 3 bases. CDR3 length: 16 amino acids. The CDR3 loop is CASSATGTSLTDTQYF. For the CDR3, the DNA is TGTGCCAGCAGCGCGACCGGGACTAGCTTGACAGATACGCAGTATTTT.

The CDR3 bases are TGTGCCAGCAGTTACGGAACGGGAGTGGGAAATGAGCAGTTCTTC. Its protein product is CASSYGTGVGNEQFF. The V gene is TRBV6-5, the J gene TRBJ2-1; TRBD2 might be the D (6 bases). The CDR3 totals 15 residues. Germline V gene lookup returns CDR1 MNHEY and CDR2 SVGAGI. The ends were cut back, 2 bases at V and 7 bases at J, with 15 bases in the middle.

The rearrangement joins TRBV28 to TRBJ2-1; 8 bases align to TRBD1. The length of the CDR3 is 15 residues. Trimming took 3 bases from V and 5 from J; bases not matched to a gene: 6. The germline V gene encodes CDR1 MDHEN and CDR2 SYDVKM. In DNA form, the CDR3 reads TGTGCCAGCAGTTTCCAGGGGGCTTATAACAATGAGCAGTTCTTC. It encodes CASSFQGAYNNEQFF. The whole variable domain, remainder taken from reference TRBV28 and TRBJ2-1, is DVKVTQSSRYLVKRTGEKVFLECVQDMDHENMFWYRQDPGLGLRLIYFSYDVKMKEKGDIPEGYSVSREKKERFSLILESASTNQTSMYLCASSFQGAYNNEQFFGPGTRLTVL.

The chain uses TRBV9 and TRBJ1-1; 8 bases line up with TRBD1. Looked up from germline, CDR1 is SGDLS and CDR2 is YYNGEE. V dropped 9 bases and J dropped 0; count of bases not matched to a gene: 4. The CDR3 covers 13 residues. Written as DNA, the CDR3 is TGTGCCACCGGACAGGGAATGAACACTGAAGCTTTCTTT. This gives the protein CATGQGMNTEAFF.

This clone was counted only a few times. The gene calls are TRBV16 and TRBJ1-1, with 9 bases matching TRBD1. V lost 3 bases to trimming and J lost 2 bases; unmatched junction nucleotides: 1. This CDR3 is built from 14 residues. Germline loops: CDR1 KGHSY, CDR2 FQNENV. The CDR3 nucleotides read TGTGCCAGCAGCCAGACAGGGGGAAACACTGAAGCTTTCTTT. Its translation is CASSQTGGNTEAFF.

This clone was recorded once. CDR3 in DNA: TGTGCCAGCAGCTTAGGGACTAGCGGGAGTCAGGGGCAGTACTTC. Translating it yields CASSLGTSGSQGQYF. This rearrangement joins TRBV7-9 to TRBJ2-7; 13 nucleotides agree with TRBD2. The CDR3 has 15 amino acids. V trimming: 1 base; J trimming: 9 bases; junction bases outside the gene matches: 6. In germline, CDR1 is SEHNR, CDR2 FQNEAQ (reference sequence).

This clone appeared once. The CDR3 DNA reads as TGTGCCAGCCTACAGGGGTTCAACAATGAGCAGTTCTTC. It encodes CASLQGFNNEQFF. V usage is TRBV6-1 and J usage is TRBJ2-1, with TRBD1 matching over 7 bases. CDR1 and CDR2 from the germline V gene are MNHNS and SASEGT. This CDR3 spans 13 amino acids. J gave up 5 bases and V 8 bases, and 6 bases lay outside the gene matches.

The CDR3 nucleotides read TGTGCCAGCTCACCACCTGCCATAGCTAACGCCGAGCAGTACTTC. Residues: CASSPPAIANAEQYF. The chain combines TRBV18 with TRBJ2-7; D ambiguous. In germline, CDR1 is KGHSH, CDR2 LQKENI. Trimming removed 0 bases at V and 6 bases at J, with 15 bases between. The CDR3 runs to 15 residues.

The CDR3 reads CATETGLAVPYEQYF. The CDR3, as DNA: TGTGCCACCGAGACGGGACTAGCGGTACCCTACGAGCAGTACTTC. This chain joins TRBV7-9 and TRBJ2-7; 11 bases agree with TRBD2. Germline V gene data show CDR1 as SEHNR and CDR2 as FQNEAQ (reference sequence). The CDR3 spans 15 residues. Unmatched junction bases numbered 10, after V lost 10 bases and J lost 2 bases.